This is a list of T cell receptor beta chains from one sample in a study of blood T cell repertoires in COVID-19. Libraries were prepared by immunoSEQ multiplex PCR; TCRdb keeps only in-frame clonotypes and omits some of them. The sample gives about 480,000 clones, roughly nine tenths of which show up once; roughly 7.4% is in the top ten. Sequenced sample: peripheral blood. Every receptor here comes from a woman aged 50 to 60 with COVID-19, enrolled during active disease. CDR3s include the opening cysteine and the closing phenylalanine or tryptophan. The D gene is left open where the match is weak. Clone size is shown for a subset of rows, as once, few, many or a class of expanded clone.

CDR3 protein: CASSWAGQRAGELFF
CDR3 DNA: TGTGCCAGCAGCTGGGCGGGACAGCGGGCCGGGGAGCTGTTTTTT
clone size: NA
D gene: NA
V gene: TRBV5-6
J gene: TRBJ2-2

CDR3 protein: CASSSYLGQATYEQYF
CDR3 DNA: TGTGCCAGCAGCTCGTACCTGGGACAGGCCACCTACGAGCAGTACTTC
clone size: NA
D gene: TRBD1
V gene: TRBV28
J gene: TRBJ2-7

CDR3 protein: CATSDAPPGTDTQYF
CDR3 DNA: TGTGCCACCAGTGATGCACCCCCGGGGACAGATACGCAGTATTTT
clone size: NA
D gene: NA
V gene: TRBV24-1
J gene: TRBJ2-3

CDR3 protein: CASSPRRGWGEQYF
CDR3 DNA: TGTGCCAGCAGCCCCCGTAGAGGGTGGGGCGAGCAGTACTTC
clone size: NA
D gene: NA
V gene: TRBV9
J gene: TRBJ2-7

CDR3 protein: CASSALGRLAKNIQYF
CDR3 DNA: TGTGCCAGCAGCGCACTAGGCAGACTAGCCAAAAACATTCAGTACTTC
clone size: NA
D gene: NA
V gene: TRBV7-8
J gene: TRBJ2-4

CDR3 protein: CAWNSGGTDTQYF
CDR3 DNA: TGTGCCTGGAATTCGGGGGGGACAGATACGCAGTATTTT
clone size: NA
D gene: TRBD2
V gene: TRBV30
J gene: TRBJ2-3

CDR3 protein: CSASGALF
CDR3 DNA: TGCAGTGCGTCAGGGGCACTCTTT
clone size: NA
D gene: NA
V gene: TRBV20-1
J gene: TRBJ1-1

CDR3 protein: CASSASNQAGELFF
CDR3 DNA: TGTGCCAGCAGCGCTTCAAATCAGGCCGGGGAGCTGTTTTTT
clone size: NA
D gene: NA
V gene: TRBV9
J gene: TRBJ2-2

CDR3 protein: CASRGRDSEAFF
CDR3 DNA: TGTGCCAGCAGGGGACGGGACAGTGAAGCTTTCTTT
clone size: NA
D gene: TRBD1
V gene: TRBV6-5
J gene: TRBJ1-1

CDR3 protein: CASTPGGNTADTQYF
CDR3 DNA: TGTGCCAGTACCCCGGGGGGGAACACCGCAGATACGCAGTATTTT
clone size: NA
D gene: TRBD2
V gene: TRBV19
J gene: TRBJ2-3

CDR3 protein: CASSKQDRSQGQYF
CDR3 DNA: TGTGCCAGCAGTAAGCAGGACAGGTCCCAAGGGCAGTACTTC
clone size: NA
D gene: TRBD1
V gene: TRBV28
J gene: TRBJ2-7

CDR3 protein: CAWSVLTGGAVGYTF
CDR3 DNA: TGTGCCTGGAGTGTCCTGACAGGGGGAGCAGTTGGCTACACCTTC
clone size: NA
D gene: TRBD1
V gene: TRBV30
J gene: TRBJ1-2

CDR3 protein: CASSQDLRGYQPQHF
CDR3 DNA: TGCGCCAGCAGCCAAGATCTTCGAGGTTATCAGCCCCAGCATTTT
clone size: NA
D gene: NA
V gene: TRBV4-1
J gene: TRBJ1-5

CDR3 protein: CASSLIQGNTIYF
CDR3 DNA: TGTGCCAGCAGCCTCATACAGGGAAACACCATATATTTT
clone size: few
D gene: NA
V gene: TRBV7-9
J gene: TRBJ1-3

CDR3 protein: CASSSGTAPRRYF
CDR3 DNA: TGTGCCAGCAGTTCCGGGACAGCCCCCAGGAGGTACTTC
clone size: NA
D gene: TRBD1
V gene: TRBV28
J gene: TRBJ2-7

CDR3 protein: CASGAGLVGNEQFF
CDR3 DNA: TGTGCCAGCGGGGCGGGACTAGTGGGCAATGAGCAGTTCTTC
clone size: once
D gene: TRBD2
V gene: TRBV2
J gene: TRBJ2-1

CDR3 protein: CASSQAVYGYTF
CDR3 DNA: TGTGCCAGCAGTCAAGCCGTATATGGCTACACCTTC
clone size: NA
D gene: NA
V gene: TRBV12-3/TRBV12-4
J gene: TRBJ1-2

CDR3 protein: CASSPATVLNTEAFF
CDR3 DNA: TGTGCCAGCAGTCCCGCCACGGTTCTGAACACTGAAGCTTTCTTT
clone size: NA
D gene: NA
V gene: TRBV6-5
J gene: TRBJ1-1

CDR3 protein: CASSSGLISDGYTF
CDR3 DNA: TGTGCCAGCAGCTCCGGACTCATCAGTGATGGCTACACCTTC
clone size: NA
D gene: NA
V gene: TRBV7-2
J gene: TRBJ1-2

CDR3 protein: CASSENRVHLYGYTF
CDR3 DNA: TGTGCCAGCAGTGAAAATCGAGTGCACCTCTATGGCTACACCTTC
clone size: NA
D gene: NA
V gene: TRBV6-1
J gene: TRBJ1-2

CDR3 protein: CASSLWGRGPYGYTF
CDR3 DNA: TGTGCCAGCAGTTTGTGGGGCAGGGGCCCCTATGGCTACACCTTC
clone size: NA
D gene: NA
V gene: TRBV27
J gene: TRBJ1-2

CDR3 protein: CASSLLSGATSYEQYF
CDR3 DNA: TGCGCCAGCAGCCTTTTGTCAGGGGCCACCTCCTACGAGCAGTACTTC
clone size: NA
D gene: NA
V gene: TRBV5-1
J gene: TRBJ2-7

CDR3 protein: CASSFARAGSGELFF
CDR3 DNA: TGTGCCAGCAGTTTTGCTAGGGCGGGATCCGGGGAGCTGTTTTTT
clone size: NA
D gene: NA
V gene: TRBV28
J gene: TRBJ2-2

CDR3 protein: CASSYLGQGVPYTF
CDR3 DNA: TGTGCCAGCAGTTACTTAGGACAGGGCGTTCCCTACACCTTC
clone size: NA
D gene: TRBD1
V gene: TRBV6-5
J gene: TRBJ1-2

CDR3 protein: CASSQDLQGGLRNYGYTF
CDR3 DNA: TGTGCCAGCAGCCAAGATCTACAGGGGGGCCTACGTAACTATGGCTACACCTTC
clone size: once
D gene: TRBD1
V gene: TRBV4-2
J gene: TRBJ1-2

CDR3 protein: CASSRQGVGKNIQYF
CDR3 DNA: TGTGCCAGCAGTAGACAGGGGGTAGGCAAAAACATTCAGTACTTC
clone size: NA
D gene: TRBD1
V gene: TRBV27
J gene: TRBJ2-4

CDR3 protein: CASSAPRNTEAFF
CDR3 DNA: TGTGCCAGCAGTGCTCCCCGGAACACTGAAGCTTTCTTT
clone size: NA
D gene: NA
V gene: TRBV2
J gene: TRBJ1-1

CDR3 protein: CASSSPRSGVADTQYF
CDR3 DNA: TGTGCCAGCAGCTCGCCGCGAAGCGGGGTAGCAGATACGCAGTATTTT
clone size: NA
D gene: TRBD2
V gene: TRBV3-1/TRBV3-2
J gene: TRBJ2-3

CDR3 protein: CASTKRGDYSNQPQHF
CDR3 DNA: TGTGCCAGCACTAAACGGGGGGACTATAGCAATCAGCCCCAGCATTTT
clone size: many
D gene: NA
V gene: TRBV28
J gene: TRBJ1-5

CDR3 protein: CASIPVSGHEQYF
CDR3 DNA: TGTGCCAGCATCCCGGTTTCTGGGCACGAGCAGTACTTC
clone size: NA
D gene: NA
V gene: TRBV21-1
J gene: TRBJ2-7

CDR3 protein: CASSIANYGYTF
CDR3 DNA: TGTGCCAGCAGTATCGCTAACTATGGCTACACCTTC
clone size: NA
D gene: NA
V gene: TRBV6-5
J gene: TRBJ1-2

CDR3 protein: CAISRDTHTGELFF
CDR3 DNA: TGTGCCATCAGCCGGGACACCCACACCGGGGAGCTGTTTTTT
clone size: few
D gene: NA
V gene: TRBV10-3
J gene: TRBJ2-2

CDR3 protein: CASSLQGAANTGELFF
CDR3 DNA: TGTGCCAGCAGTCTACAGGGGGCGGCGAACACCGGGGAGCTGTTTTTT
clone size: NA
D gene: TRBD1
V gene: TRBV7-2
J gene: TRBJ2-2

CDR3 protein: CASSIGTVTEAFF
CDR3 DNA: TGTGCCAGCAGCATCGGGACAGTCACTGAAGCTTTCTTT
clone size: few
D gene: TRBD1
V gene: TRBV5-5
J gene: TRBJ1-1

CDR3 protein: CASSEKWGEPLHF
CDR3 DNA: TGCGCCAGCAGTGAGAAGTGGGGGGAACCCCTCCACTTT
clone size: few
D gene: NA
V gene: TRBV10-1
J gene: TRBJ1-6

CDR3 protein: CASSLEPGTLGDTQYF
CDR3 DNA: TGCGCCAGCAGCTTGGAGCCCGGGACTCTAGGAGATACGCAGTATTTT
clone size: NA
D gene: NA
V gene: TRBV5-1
J gene: TRBJ2-3

CDR3 protein: CASSLALGEAVYNEQFF
CDR3 DNA: TGTGCCAGCAGCTTAGCGCTTGGGGAGGCCGTCTACAATGAGCAGTTCTTC
clone size: NA
D gene: NA
V gene: TRBV7-9
J gene: TRBJ2-1

CDR3 protein: CASSVVGPGYNEQFF
CDR3 DNA: TGTGCCAGCAGCGTAGTAGGTCCGGGGTACAATGAGCAGTTCTTC
clone size: NA
D gene: NA
V gene: TRBV9
J gene: TRBJ2-1

CDR3 protein: CSVDGGRGTEAFF
CDR3 DNA: TGCAGCGTTGACGGGGGGCGAGGGACTGAAGCTTTCTTT
clone size: NA
D gene: NA
V gene: TRBV29-1
J gene: TRBJ1-1

CDR3 protein: CASSQNSGTGVFSYNSPLHF
CDR3 DNA: TGTGCCAGCAGCCAAAATTCCGGGACAGGGGTATTCTCCTATAATTCACCCCTCCACTTT
clone size: NA
D gene: TRBD1
V gene: TRBV14
J gene: TRBJ1-6

CDR3 protein: CASCEQMNTEAFF
CDR3 DNA: TGTGCCAGCTGTGAACAAATGAACACTGAAGCTTTCTTT
clone size: once
D gene: NA
V gene: TRBV7-3
J gene: TRBJ1-1

CDR3 protein: CASSRTGDNTEAFF
CDR3 DNA: TGTGCCAGCAGCCGGACGGGGGACAACACTGAAGCTTTCTTT
clone size: NA
D gene: NA
V gene: TRBV7-9
J gene: TRBJ1-1

CDR3 protein: CATSDLRQSYGYTF
CDR3 DNA: TGTGCCACCAGTGATTTAAGACAGAGCTATGGCTACACCTTC
clone size: NA
D gene: NA
V gene: TRBV24-1
J gene: TRBJ1-2

CDR3 protein: CASSSSRGRPDTQYF
CDR3 DNA: TGTGCCAGCAGTTCGTCAAGGGGGCGACCAGATACGCAGTATTTT
clone size: NA
D gene: TRBD1
V gene: TRBV2
J gene: TRBJ2-3

CDR3 protein: CASSGQGVLGELFF
CDR3 DNA: TGTGCCAGTAGCGGACAGGGGGTTTTAGGGGAGCTGTTTTTT
clone size: NA
D gene: TRBD1
V gene: TRBV19
J gene: TRBJ2-2

CDR3 protein: CASSLLAGGVSTDTQYF
CDR3 DNA: TGTGCCAGCAGCTTGCTAGCGGGGGGCGTTAGCACAGATACGCAGTATTTT
clone size: NA
D gene: TRBD2
V gene: TRBV5-5
J gene: TRBJ2-3

CDR3 protein: CSVDIAPGQHTQGGYTF
CDR3 DNA: TGCAGCGTTGATATCGCGCCGGGACAGCATACCCAGGGTGGCTACACCTTC
clone size: NA
D gene: TRBD1
V gene: TRBV29-1
J gene: TRBJ1-2

CDR3 protein: CASSQASGTGEKDYGYTF
CDR3 DNA: TGTGCCAGCAGCCAAGCGTCCGGGACAGGGGAAAAAGACTATGGCTACACCTTC
clone size: NA
D gene: TRBD1
V gene: TRBV3-1/TRBV3-2
J gene: TRBJ1-2

CDR3 protein: CASSLQGEGVGELFF
CDR3 DNA: TGTGCCAGCAGTTTACAAGGGGAGGGAGTCGGGGAGCTGTTTTTT
clone size: NA
D gene: TRBD2
V gene: TRBV27
J gene: TRBJ2-2

CDR3 protein: CASSLEAGPSSYEQYF
CDR3 DNA: TGCGCCAGCAGCTTAGAGGCAGGGCCAAGCTCCTACGAGCAGTACTTC
clone size: NA
D gene: NA
V gene: TRBV5-1
J gene: TRBJ2-7

CDR3 protein: CASSDGTGLNQPQHF
CDR3 DNA: TGTGCCAGCAGTGACGGGACAGGGCTCAATCAGCCCCAGCATTTT
clone size: NA
D gene: TRBD1
V gene: TRBV27
J gene: TRBJ1-5

CDR3 protein: CASSSSGGGGLGEKLFF
CDR3 DNA: TGCGCCAGCAGCTCTTCTGGAGGGGGCGGCTTGGGTGAAAAACTGTTTTTT
clone size: NA
D gene: TRBD1
V gene: TRBV5-1
J gene: TRBJ1-4

CDR3 protein: CASSSFGQGEAFF
CDR3 DNA: TGTGCCAGCAGCTCCTTCGGACAGGGTGAAGCTTTCTTT
clone size: NA
D gene: TRBD1
V gene: TRBV27
J gene: TRBJ1-1

CDR3 protein: CASGPGLSYGYTF
CDR3 DNA: TGTGCCAGCGGACCGGGGTTAAGCTATGGCTACACCTTC
clone size: NA
D gene: NA
V gene: TRBV7-9
J gene: TRBJ1-2

CDR3 protein: CASSLQGDQPQHF
CDR3 DNA: TGCGCCAGCAGCTTGCAGGGGGATCAGCCCCAGCATTTT
clone size: NA
D gene: TRBD1
V gene: TRBV5-1
J gene: TRBJ1-5